The T cell receptor (beta chain) under discussion was sequenced for a study of T cells in Graves' hyperthyroidism and ophthalmopathy. Ophthalmopathy cases scored 3 or more on the Clinical Activity Score and 4 or more on NOSPECS grade, with duration below 3 months. Using RNA transcripts as the source, TCR beta CDR3 regions were amplified. HTBI primers were employed in a first-round RT-PCR of the TCR CDR3. TCRdb analysed the multiplex PCR reads with MiXCR anew, one entry per CDR3 protein. The sample lists a few hundred thousand distinct CDR3 sequences, roughly 15% occurring once. Germline V gene lookup returns CDR1 MGHRA and CDR2 YSYEKL. Between the trimmed V and J ends, which lost 2 bases and 7 bases, there was a span of 30 bases. The CDR3 sequence is 19 residues long.

The chain combines TRBV4-1 with TRBJ2-7; weak D call: TRBD2 (7 bases). The origin of this receptor is a woman aged 40-49 years with Graves' ophthalmopathy. Sequenced input: blood. The CDR3 bases are TGCGCCAGCAGCCAACCAACCGGAGCGGGACACCGCTCCTACAATGAGCAGTACTTC. This codes for CASSQPTGAGHRSYNEQYF.